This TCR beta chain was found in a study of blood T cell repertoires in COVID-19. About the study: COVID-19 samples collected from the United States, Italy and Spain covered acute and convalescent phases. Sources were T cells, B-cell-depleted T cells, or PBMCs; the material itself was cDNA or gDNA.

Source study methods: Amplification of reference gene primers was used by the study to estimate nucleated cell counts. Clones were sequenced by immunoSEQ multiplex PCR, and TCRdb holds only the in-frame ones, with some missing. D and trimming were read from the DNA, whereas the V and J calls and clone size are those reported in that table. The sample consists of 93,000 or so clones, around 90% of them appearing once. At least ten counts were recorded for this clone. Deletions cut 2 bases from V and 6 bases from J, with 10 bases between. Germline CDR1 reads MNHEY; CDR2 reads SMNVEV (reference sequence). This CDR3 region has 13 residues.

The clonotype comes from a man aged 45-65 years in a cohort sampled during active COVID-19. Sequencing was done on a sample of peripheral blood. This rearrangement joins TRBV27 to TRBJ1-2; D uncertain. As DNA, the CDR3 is TGTGCCAGCAGTTTAGTCCTAGGAGATGGCTACACCTTC. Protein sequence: CASSLVLGDGYTF.